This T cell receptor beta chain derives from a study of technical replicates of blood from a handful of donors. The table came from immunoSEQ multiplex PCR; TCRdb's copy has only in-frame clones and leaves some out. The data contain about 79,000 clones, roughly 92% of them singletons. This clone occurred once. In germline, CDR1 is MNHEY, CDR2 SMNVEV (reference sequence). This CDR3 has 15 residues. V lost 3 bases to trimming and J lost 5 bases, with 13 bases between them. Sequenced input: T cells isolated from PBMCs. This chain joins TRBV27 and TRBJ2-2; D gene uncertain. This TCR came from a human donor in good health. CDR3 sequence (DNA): TGTGCCAGCAGTTTGGTACTTCATCCAACCGGGGAGCTGTTTTTT. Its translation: CASSLVLHPTGELFF.